The entry below describes one T cell receptor beta chain. As processed by the authors: It was from reference gene primer amplification that nucleated cell counts were estimated. Clones were sequenced by immunoSEQ multiplex PCR, and TCRdb holds only the in-frame ones, with some missing. V, J and clone size were drawn from that table, and D and trimming were deduced from the DNA. The sample contains some 130,000 clones, 85% of which appear only once. The germline V gene has CDR1 KGHSH and CDR2 LQKENI. The length of the CDR3 is 12 residues. V gave up 8 bases and J gave up 7 bases; unmatched junction bases: 7. The data were taken from a study of blood T cell repertoires in COVID-19. Study-level information: The United States, Italy and Spain provided the acute and convalescent COVID-19 samples. Sources were T cells, B-cell-depleted T cells, or PBMCs; the material itself was cDNA or gDNA.

Sequenced sample: peripheral blood. The V and J genes are TRBV18 and TRBJ1-2; TRBD1 aligns across 7 bases. The receptor comes from a man of 80 years or more with acute or convalescent COVID-19. The CDR3: CASTTGKGGYTF. The DNA for the CDR3 is TGTGCCAGCACGACAGGGAAAGGTGGCTACACCTTC.